The 21 T cell receptor beta chains below come from one sample, sequenced in a study of beta chain features in type 1 diabetes. Study-level points and caveats: Shorter TCRB CDR3s, moderately but significantly so, were found in Type 1 diabetes patients in all four CD4+ subsets.

These receptors are not linked to any known antigen. TCRB transcripts that were expressed got sequenced, as all of the isolated RNA had been reverse transcribed. Sequencing was performed with immunoSEQ multiplex PCR; in TCRdb, only in-frame clones are kept and a portion is missing. The sample carries about 400,000 clones, approximately 12% recorded once. The material sequenced was naive CD4+ T cells from blood. All receptors come from a woman under 30 with type 1 diabetes.

This CDR3 is CASSVGAEPDTQYF. CDR3 sequence (DNA): TGTGCCAGCAGCGTAGGGGCAGAGCCAGATACGCAGTATTTT. The J gene is TRBJ2-3, the V gene TRBV9, with D unclear. From germline, CDR1 is SGDLS and CDR2 YYNGEE. V lost 0 bases to trimming and J lost 4 bases, with 9 bases between them. The CDR3 is 14 residues long. Combining the CDR3 with reference TRBV9 and TRBJ2-3 gives the whole variable domain DSGVTQTPKHLITATGQRVTLRCSPRSGDLSVYWYQQSLDQGLQFLIQYYNGEERAKGNILERFSAQQFPDLHSELNLSSLELGDSALYFCASSVGAEPDTQYFGPGTRLTVL.

This clone was found a few times. CDR3 region: CASSFRPGLAGPTGELFF. The CDR3 DNA reads TGCGCCAGCAGCTTTAGACCCGGACTAGCGGGACCCACCGGGGAGCTGTTTTTT. V and J are TRBV5-1 and TRBJ2-2; 12 bases agree with TRBD2. From germline, CDR1 is SGHRS and CDR2 YFSETQ. This CDR3 comprises 18 residues. J lost 4 bases, V lost 2 bases, and 9 bases had no gene match.

This clone was picked up a small number of times. This chain uses TRBV6-1 with TRBJ1-1; tentatively, D is TRBD1 (6 bases). There are 14 residues in the CDR3. Trimming shortened V by 2 bases and J by 7 bases, and 14 bases separated the two germline ends. Germline V gene sequence: CDR1 MNHNS, CDR2 SASEGT. The CDR3 DNA reads as TGTGCCAGCAGTGAATGGTGGCAGGGGCGTGAAGCTTTCTTT. This encodes CASSEWWQGREAFF.

This clone was found a few times. This chain uses TRBV11-2 with TRBJ1-2; D is possibly TRBD1 (6 bases). This CDR3 is 15 amino acids long. V lost 1 base and J lost 7, with 16 bases in between. The V gene's germline CDR1 is SGHAT and CDR2 FQNNGV. The CDR3 DNA reads as TGTGCCAGCAGCTTAGTCCGCAGGGGCAAAGGTGGCTACACCTTC. Encoded protein: CASSLVRRGKGGYTF.

This clone was recorded a few times. The rearrangement joins TRBV28 to TRBJ2-1; weak D call: TRBD2 (6 bases). Trimming took 6 bases from V and 5 from J, leaving 17 bases between them. The CDR3 length is 15 residues. Germline values: CDR1 MDHEN, CDR2 SYDVKM. The CDR3, as DNA: TGTGCCAGCAGCCTACCGGGACTGAGAGACAATGAGCAGTTCTTC. It yields the protein CASSLPGLRDNEQFF.

A few counts support this clone. The gene calls are TRBV2 and TRBJ1-1, with a weak D call TRBD1 (5 bases). CDR1 and CDR2 (germline): SNHLY, FYNNEI. Between the trimmed V and J ends, which lost 6 bases and 0 bases, there was a span of 8 bases. The CDR3 sequence is 13 residues long. The DNA for the CDR3 is TGTGCCAGCAGCACAGGCTTGAACACTGAAGCTTTCTTT. Encoded protein: CASSTGLNTEAFF.

This clone showed up just a few times. The rearrangement links TRBV7-2 to TRBJ2-5, with D unresolved. V dropped 5 bases and J dropped 3 bases, with 13 bases sitting between them. The germline V gene has CDR1 SGHTA and CDR2 FQGNSA. The CDR3 sequence is 14 residues long. CDR3 sequence: CASSPMWRKETQYF. The CDR3 DNA is TGTGCCAGCAGCCCGATGTGGAGAAAAGAGACCCAGTACTTC.

The V and J genes are TRBV4-3 and TRBJ2-3, with 9 nucleotides matching TRBD2. CDR3 length: 19 residues. The junction had 11 bases not matched to a gene; V was cut back by 1 base and J by 0 bases. Germline lookup yields CDR1 LGHNA and CDR2 YSLEER. Here the CDR3 DNA reads TGCGCCAGCAGCCAAGTTTCTAGCGGGGTAGGATTTAGCACAGATACGCAGTATTTT. Translated: CASSQVSSGVGFSTDTQYF.

The chain has TRBV29-1 and TRBJ2-5; no clear D gene. Germline CDR1 and CDR2: SQVTM and ANQGSEA. The CDR3 totals 12 residues. V was shortened by 8 bases and J by 5 bases, with 15 bases between the two germline ends. CDR3 DNA sequence: TGCAGCACCTCACAAATCCTTGAGACCCAGTACTTC. It translates to CSTSQILETQYF.

This chain joins TRBV14 and TRBJ1-6, with D perhaps TRBD1 (5 bases). Germline V gene lookup returns CDR1 SGHDN and CDR2 FVKESK. This CDR3 spans 14 amino acids. V lost 2 bases, J lost 10 bases, and 12 bases lay in between. CDR3 sequence: CASSQQGTGSPLHF. The CDR3 DNA follows: TGTGCCAGCAGCCAACAGGGAACAGGATCACCCCTCCACTTT.

This clone appeared once. V gene TRBV18 combines with J gene TRBJ2-1; 10 bases are shared with TRBD2. Germline loops: CDR1 KGHSH, CDR2 LQKENI. This CDR3 spans 17 amino acids. Germline trimming cut 2 bases from V and 3 bases from J; bases unmatched to any gene: 7. The CDR3 reads CASSPMASGSLYNEQFF. DNA of the CDR3: TGTGCCAGCTCACCAATGGCTAGCGGGAGTCTCTACAATGAGCAGTTCTTC.

As for this clone: In the same sample, other DNA sequences code for this CDR3. The chain combines TRBV7-9 with TRBJ2-5, with D tentatively TRBD1 (6 bases). The CDR3 runs 13 residues. From germline, CDR1 is SEHNR and CDR2 FQNEAQ (reference sequence). With 0 bases removed from V and 4 bases from J, the gap between germline ends came to 6 bases. Here the CDR3 DNA reads TGTGCCAGCAGCTTAGCGGGGGCAGAGACCCAGTACTTC. This encodes CASSLAGAETQYF.

This clone showed up just a few times. The chain recombines TRBV7-2 with TRBJ1-5; the match to TRBD1 covers 8 bases. Unmatched junction bases numbered 6, after V lost 5 bases and J lost 3 bases. This CDR3 is 15 amino acids long. Per germline, CDR1 SGHTA and CDR2 FQGNSA. The DNA for the CDR3 is TGTGCCAGCAGCCCCGACAGGGGAAACAATCAGCCCCAGCATTTT. Protein sequence: CASSPDRGNNQPQHF.

J is TRBJ1-2 and V is TRBV6-5; possibly TRBD1 for D (6 bases). Per the germline V gene, CDR1 is MNHEY and CDR2 is SVGAGI. V lost 10 bases and J lost 5, with 17 bases in between. This CDR3 has 13 residues. CDR3 region: CATRRDRMYGYTF. The DNA for the CDR3 is TGTGCCACCCGGCGTGACAGGATGTATGGCTACACCTTC.

In this sample, this clone turned up a few times. This chain links TRBV2 with TRBJ2-3; D gene unclear. The CDR3 totals 11 residues. Germline V gene lookup returns CDR1 SNHLY and CDR2 FYNNEI. The V gene lost 7 bases and the J gene lost 2 bases, with 4 bases spanning the gap. DNA for the CDR3: TGTGCCAGCACCCTCACAGATACGCAGTATTTT. This translates into CASTLTDTQYF.

The sample holds a few counts of this clone. The chain recombines TRBV28 with TRBJ2-1, with 7 bases fitting TRBD2. With 2 bases clipped from V and 4 bases from J, the junction kept 2 bases outside the gene matches. The CDR3 is 14 amino acids. Germline values: CDR1 MDHEN, CDR2 SYDVKM. DNA of the CDR3: TGTGCCAGCAGTTTACCTAGCGGTTACAATGAGCAGTTCTTC. Protein: CASSLPSGYNEQFF.

This clone showed up just a few times. The chain uses TRBV25-1 and TRBJ1-1; a weak D match, TRBD1 (6 bases). V shed 3 bases and J shed 6 bases, with 14 bases lying between them. The CDR3 runs to 14 residues. Per germline, CDR1 MGHDK and CDR2 SYGVNS. CDR3 amino acids: CASSDNRAWAEAFF. Here the CDR3 DNA reads TGTGCCAGCAGTGACAACAGGGCTTGGGCTGAAGCTTTCTTT.

This clone was recorded a few times. The chain carries TRBV14 and TRBJ1-1; 9 bases are shared with TRBD1. With V trimmed by 4 bases and J by 4 bases, 7 bases remained unmatched. Looked up from germline, CDR1 is SGHDN and CDR2 is FVKESK. The CDR3 length is 15 residues. The CDR3 spells CASSPLGTGPTEAFF. In DNA, the CDR3 is TGTGCCAGCAGCCCTCTCGGGACAGGGCCCACTGAAGCTTTCTTT. Full variable domain (remainder filled in from reference TRBV14 and TRBJ1-1): EAGVTQFPSHSVIEKGQTVTLRCDPISGHDNLYWYRRVMGKEIKFLLHFVKESKQDESGMPNNRFLAERTGGTYSTLKVQPAELEDSGVYFCASSPLGTGPTEAFFGQGTRLTVV.

The chain joins TRBV9 to TRBJ2-5; 8 bases line up with TRBD1. Germline trimming cut 0 bases from V and 7 bases from J; bases unmatched to any gene: 11. Germline V gives CDR1 SGDLS, CDR2 YYNGEE. The CDR3 loop spans 16 amino acids. The DNA of the CDR3 is TGTGCCAGCAGCGTAGAGACAGGGGCACACGTCGCGACCCAGTACTTC. Translated, it gives CASSVETGAHVATQYF.

The chain uses TRBV4-1 and TRBJ2-5, with a possible D match to TRBD1 (6 bases). Trimming pared 3 bases from V and 3 bases from J, leaving 8 bases between. This CDR3 is built from 13 residues. CDR1 is MGHRA, CDR2 YSYEKL, per germline. The CDR3 protein is CASSQGHKETQYF. The CDR3 nucleotides are TGCGCCAGCAGCCAGGGACATAAAGAGACCCAGTACTTC.

The chain links TRBV11-3 to TRBJ2-7; 8 bases fit TRBD2. The length of the CDR3 is 17 residues. Trimming removed 5 bases from V and 2 bases from J; junction bases left unmatched: 14. The germline gives CDR1 SGHNT, CDR2 YENEEA. In nucleotides, the CDR3 is TGTGCCAGCAGCCGTGGAGCGGGAGTGCCCCATACCTACGAGCAGTACTTC. It translates to CASSRGAGVPHTYEQYF. Complete variable domain (other parts from reference TRBV11-3 and TRBJ2-7): EAGVVQSPRYKIIEKKQPVAFWCNPISGHNTLYWYLQNLGQGPELLIRYENEEAVDDSQLPKDRFSAERLKGVDSTLKIQPAELGDSAVYLCASSRGAGVPHTYEQYFGPGTRLTVT.